Below, 16 T cell receptor beta chains from the same sample are listed, as sequenced in a study of T cells in Graves' hyperthyroidism and ophthalmopathy. RNA transcripts provided the source from which TCR beta CDR3 regions were amplified. RT-PCR in the first round (using the HTBI primer set) targeted the TCR CDR3. TCRdb passed the multiplex PCR reads through MiXCR, listing each CDR3 protein once. The sample has hundreds of thousands of distinct CDR3 sequences, 15% to 19% seen once; the top ten hold 25% to 35%. The sequencing sample was made of blood. Every receptor here comes from a woman aged 18-29 years with Graves' hyperthyroidism that later progressed to Graves' ophthalmopathy.

The genes are TRBV28 and TRBJ1-3; D is ambiguous. The V and J ends lost 6 bases and 14 bases respectively, with 17 bases between them. This CDR3 has 12 amino acids. Germline V gives CDR1 MDHEN, CDR2 SYDVKM. The CDR3 coding sequence is TGTGCCAGCAGGCCTTCGGACCGGCCCGTATATTTT. Its protein is CASRPSDRPVYF.

This clonotype was seen ten or more times. The chain is built from TRBV28 and TRBJ2-7, with D unresolved. Deletions cut 5 bases from V and 1 base from J, with 12 bases between. CDR3 length equals 14 residues. Germline V gene lookup returns CDR1 MDHEN and CDR2 SYDVKM. DNA of the CDR3: TGTGCCAGCAGTGCAGACGGAATATCCTACGAGCAGTACTTC. This codes for CASSADGISYEQYF.

The chain combines TRBV27 with TRBJ2-2, with D maybe TRBD2 (5 bases). Germline values: CDR1 MNHEY, CDR2 SMNVEV (reference sequence). Trimming took 3 bases from V and 1 from J, leaving 9 bases between them. This CDR3 region has 15 residues. CDR3 in DNA: TGTGCCAGCAGTTTCTCAGCGGAGAACACCGGGGAGCTGTTTTTT. This encodes CASSFSAENTGELFF.

This clonotype was seen many times. This chain links TRBV27 with TRBJ2-3; TRBD2 matches at 8 bases. V lost 0 bases to trimming and J lost 0 bases; unmatched junction nucleotides: 2. The CDR3 is 16 residues long. The V gene's germline CDR1 is MNHEY and CDR2 SMNVEV (reference sequence). The chain's CDR3 is CASSLSTSGSTDTQYF. CDR3 nucleotides: TGTGCCAGCAGTTTATCTACTAGCGGAAGCACAGATACGCAGTATTTT.

The V gene is TRBV7-9, the J gene TRBJ2-1, with TRBD2 matching 9 bases. V gave up 1 base and J gave up 2 bases; unmatched junction bases: 6. Germline-derived CDR1 and CDR2 are SEHNR and FQNEAQ (reference sequence). The CDR3 has 17 residues. The CDR3: CASSLVLREGPYNEQFF. The CDR3 DNA reads as TGTGCCAGCAGCTTAGTTCTGCGGGAGGGCCCCTACAATGAGCAGTTCTTC.

The V and J genes are TRBV4-1 and TRBJ2-2, with D perhaps given as TRBD1 or TRBD2 (5 bases each). The CDR3 has 17 residues. The V and J ends lost 0 bases and 4 bases respectively, with 15 bases between them. Germline-derived CDR1 and CDR2 are MGHRA and YSYEKL. CDR3: CASSQEQGLRGTGELFF. The CDR3 DNA follows: TGCGCCAGCAGCCAAGAGCAAGGGCTGAGGGGCACCGGGGAGCTGTTTTTT.

In this sample, this clonotype turned up many times. J is TRBJ1-1 and V is TRBV15; D is possibly TRBD1 (5 bases). This CDR3 is 14 amino acids long. V was clipped by 5 bases and J by 4 bases, with 14 bases between them. The germline CDR1 and CDR2 sequences are LNHNV and YYDKDF (reference sequence). This chain's CDR3 is CATSYGRGSTEAFF. CDR3 bases: TGTGCCACCAGCTATGGGAGGGGTAGCACTGAAGCTTTCTTT.

This clonotype was observed a few times. The chain recombines TRBV25-1 with TRBJ1-2; 9 positions match TRBD1. There are 13 residues in the CDR3. In germline, CDR1 is MGHDK, CDR2 SYGVNS. J gave up 6 bases and V 10 bases, and 9 bases lay outside the gene matches. The CDR3, as DNA: TGTGCCACCCGGACAGGGGCCTGGGATGGCTACACCTTC. Translation gives CATRTGAWDGYTF.

As for this clonotype: This may come from a read error, since a much larger clone is one base off. V gene TRBV7-9 combines with J gene TRBJ1-4; no firm D call. The CDR3 consists of 17 residues. CDR1 SEHNR and CDR2 FQNEAQ come from the germline V gene (reference sequence). In DNA, the CDR3 is TGTGCCAGCAGCCCGATCGAGTGGAGTGCAACTAATGAAAACCTGTTTTTT. As protein: CASSPIEWSATNENLFF.

V is TRBV5-6 and J is TRBJ2-1, with 12 nucleotides matching TRBD2. This CDR3 spans 19 amino acids. With V trimmed by 1 base and J by 0 bases, 8 bases remained unmatched. CDR1 and CDR2 from the germline V gene are SGHDT and YYEEEE. CDR3 sequence (DNA): TGTGCCAGCAGCTTGTGGGGACTAGCGGGTCATAGCTCCTACAATGAGCAGTTCTTC. Its protein is CASSLWGLAGHSSYNEQFF.

This sequence joins TRBV19 and TRBJ1-2; TRBD1 aligns across 9 bases. The CDR3 sequence is 16 residues long. Germline loops: CDR1 LNHDA, CDR2 SQIVND (reference sequence). V lost 5 bases, J lost 5 bases, and 12 bases stayed unmatched. Written as DNA, the CDR3 is TGTGCCAGTAGTCAGGTCCGCCCGGGACAGGGATATGGCTACACCTTC. The encoded protein is CASSQVRPGQGYGYTF.

This clonotype was seen repeatedly, ten times or more. The chain joins TRBV12-3 or TRBV12-4 to TRBJ2-3; weak D call: TRBD2 (5 bases). The V end lost 5 bases, the J end lost 2 bases, and 14 bases lay between the germline ends. This CDR3 region has 15 residues. The CDR3 DNA sequence: TGTGCCAGCAGTCCCCCCCAGCGGCCCACAGATACGCAGTATTTT. Its protein product is CASSPPQRPTDTQYF.

Only a few counts were recorded for this clonotype. The DNA of the CDR3 is TGCAGTGCTAGAGTGGCTAGCGGGAGGGGGGGTTACAATGAGCAGTTCTTC. Translated: CSARVASGRGGYNEQFF. The chain links TRBV20-1 to TRBJ2-1; 12 bases map to TRBD2. The germline CDR1 and CDR2 sequences are DFQATT and SNEGSKA (reference sequence). This CDR3 comprises 17 residues. The V gene end was trimmed by 1 base and the J gene end by 4 bases; junction bases not matched to a gene: 8.

This clonotype was seen ten or more times. This chain uses TRBV27 with TRBJ1-5; 7 nucleotides match TRBD1. Germline CDR1 reads MNHEY; CDR2 reads SMNVEV (reference sequence). This CDR3 contains 15 residues. J gave up 1 base and V 4 bases, and 4 bases lay outside the gene matches. The CDR3 protein is CASSSTGASNQPQHF. Written as DNA, the CDR3 is TGTGCCAGCAGTTCTACAGGGGCGAGCAATCAGCCCCAGCATTTT.

This clonotype has at least ten counts. The CDR3 bases are TGTGCCAGGGGACTAGCGGGAGGAAGGGTCTCCTACAATGAGCAGTTCTTC. This codes for CARGLAGGRVSYNEQFF. The rearrangement links TRBV2 to TRBJ2-1; TRBD2 matches 15 bases. CDR3 length: 17 amino acids. CDR1 SNHLY and CDR2 FYNNEI come from the germline V gene. Trimming cost V 9 bases and J 0 bases; bases outside gene matches: 6.

In its sample, this clonotype was seen a few times. The chain has TRBV2 and TRBJ2-1; tentative D call: TRBD1 (6 bases). The CDR3 covers 14 residues. The V and J ends lost 8 bases and 2 bases respectively, with 13 bases between them. In germline, CDR1 is SNHLY, CDR2 FYNNEI. The CDR3 region has the DNA TGTGCCAGCTCCGTCAGGGGTCCCTACAATGAGCAGTTCTTC. Its translation is CASSVRGPYNEQFF.